This T cell receptor beta chain was found in a study of control samples from healthy donors and cancer patients. CDR1 and CDR2 from the germline V gene are KGHDR and SFDVKD. Trimming shortened V by 1 base and J by 2 bases, and 7 bases separated the two germline ends. The CDR3 is made up of 14 amino acids. Profiled with immunoSEQ multiplex PCR; TCRdb holds only in-frame clones, not every one. The table has 100,000 to 150,000 clones, around nine tenths seen once; the top ten hold roughly 3.4%. Source material: blood. The sequence derives from a man aged 45-65 years in good health. This chain uses TRBV24-1 with TRBJ1-2; D call uncertain. Written as DNA, the CDR3 is TGTGCCACCAGTGATTTAAGGGCGAACTATGGCTACACCTTC. Translating gives CATSDLRANYGYTF.